Each of the 13 T cell receptor beta chains below was sequenced from the same sample in a study of glioma-infiltrating T cells. The iRepertoire nested amplicon-rescue multiplex PCR amplified TCR alpha and beta CDR3s from RNA. TCRdb passed the multiplex PCR reads through MiXCR, listing each CDR3 protein once. The profile covers 160,000 or so distinct CDR3 sequences, with over 40% appearing a single time and roughly 5.2% taken by the ten largest. The sample was glioma tissue, nonneoplastic brain tissue, or PBMCs (not recorded which). Receptors originate from a human donor with low-grade glioma or glioblastoma, undergoing nonglioma brain surgery, or in good health (not recorded which).

A remark on this clonotype: Being one base from a much bigger clone, this may be a read error. V and J are TRBV20-1 and TRBJ1-4, with TRBD1 matching 7 bases. The V gene's germline CDR1 is DFQATT and CDR2 SNEGSKA (reference sequence). The CDR3 is 13 residues long. The CDR3 protein is CSAPTGVNERLFF. The CDR3 DNA reads as TGCAGTGCTCCTACAGGGGTTAATGAAAGACTGTTTTTT.

As to this clonotype: At one end, the junction sequence differs from germline, possibly due to a read error. The chain links TRBV20-1 to TRBJ2-5, with D perhaps matching TRBD2 (5 bases). The CDR3 extends over 14 amino acids. Germline CDR1 reads DFQATT; CDR2 reads SNEGSKA (reference sequence). The CDR3 DNA sequence: TGCGGTGCTAGAGATTCAATGAGGGCAGAGACCCAGTACTTC. Translation: CGARDSMRAETQYF.

Comments on this clonotype: This may be a read error, as it is one base from a much larger clone. The chain uses TRBV14 and TRBJ1-2, with D uncertain. This CDR3 comprises 13 residues. CDR1 and CDR2 from the germline V gene are SGHDN and FVKESK. The CDR3 protein is CACSQEVGSSYTF. The DNA for the CDR3 is TGTGCCTGCAGCCAAGAAGTGGGCTCCAGCTACACCTTC.

Points on this clonotype: A much larger clonotype is one base distant, so this may be a read error. The rearrangement links TRBV20-1 to TRBJ2-7; 8 bases align to TRBD2. Germline-derived CDR1 and CDR2 are DFQATT and SNEGSKA (reference sequence). CDR3 length: 15 residues. The CDR3 DNA reads as TGCGGTGCTTGTGTAGCTAGCGGGTATACCTACGAGCAGTACTTC. Amino acids: CGACVASGYTYEQYF.

This clonotype showed up many times. This chain uses TRBV25-1 with TRBJ2-2; TRBD1 matches 8 bases. The V gene's germline CDR1 is MGHDK and CDR2 SYGVNS. The CDR3 runs 16 residues. With V trimmed by 2 bases and J by 5 bases, 7 bases remained unmatched. The CDR3 sequence is CASSEGQGAWTGELFF. CDR3 in DNA: TGTGCCAGCAGTGAAGGGCAGGGGGCATGGACCGGGGAGCTGTTTTTT.

This clonotype was recorded at least ten times. V usage is TRBV12-3 or TRBV12-4 and J usage is TRBJ2-1; D unresolved. V lost 3 bases and J lost 10, with 10 bases in between. This CDR3 is built from 12 residues. CDR3 in DNA: TGTGCCAGCAGTTTGATCTCGGAGGAGCAGTTCTTC. Protein sequence: CASSLISEEQFF.

Concerning this clonotype itself: Sequence at one end of the junction differs from germline and may be a read error. V gene TRBV27 combines with J gene TRBJ2-6; 10 positions agree with TRBD1. The CDR3 is 19 amino acids. The germline V gene has CDR1 MNHEY and CDR2 SMNVEV (reference sequence). CDR3 sequence: CARSLRRDRGTHGANVLTF. CDR3 coding DNA: TGTGCCAGAAGTTTAAGGCGGGACAGGGGTACCCATGGGGCCAACGTCCTGACTTTC.

Concerning this clonotype: Lacking the conserved final phenylalanine or tryptophan, this CDR3 likely reflects a read error. No DNA is shown, since the ends of the CDR3 on it are uncertain; the CDR3 is the one TCRdb lists. The rearrangement links TRBV6-1 to TRBJ2-1; no DNA check was done on the table's D call, TRBD2. The CDR3 adds up to 14 amino acids, both ends counted. From germline, CDR1 is MNHNS and CDR2 SASEGT. The chain's CDR3 is CASSKSGTSYEQFL.

The chain combines TRBV29-1 with TRBJ1-1, with D unresolved. V dropped 4 bases and J dropped 0 bases, with 15 bases sitting between them. The CDR3 runs 15 residues. Germline CDR1 and CDR2: SQVTM and ANQGSEA. The CDR3 bases are TGCAGCGTTGTCCCAAGAGATGACCTGAACACTGAAGCTTTCTTT. This translates into CSVVPRDDLNTEAFF.

A word on this clonotype: This may stem from a read error, because a much larger clone lies one nucleotide away. The chain combines TRBV7-2 with TRBJ2-1; D tentatively fits TRBD1 or TRBD2 (5 bases each). CDR3 length: 14 amino acids. CDR1 is SGHTA, CDR2 FQGNSA, per germline. The ends were cut back, 8 bases at V and 6 bases at J, with 17 bases in the middle. DNA of the CDR3: TGTGCCAGCTCTCTACTAGAGGGGTCCAATGAGCAGTTCTTC. It specifies CASSLLEGSNEQFF.

The J gene is TRBJ1-2, the V gene TRBV3-1; D gene ambiguous. V lost 7 bases to trimming and J lost 0 bases, with 12 bases between them. This CDR3 has 14 residues. Germline V lookup: CDR1 LGHDT, CDR2 YNNKEL (reference sequence). In DNA form, the CDR3 reads TGTGCCAGCACCGCTCGGGGTCCTAACTATGGCTACACCTTC. Amino acid sequence: CASTARGPNYGYTF.

In its sample, this clonotype ranks as medium-sized. V is TRBV2 and J is TRBJ1-1; D gene ambiguous. Per the germline V gene, CDR1 is SNHLY and CDR2 is FYNNEI. This CDR3 is built from 11 residues. Trimming took 7 bases from V and 1 from J, leaving 4 bases between them. CDR3 sequence (DNA): TGTGCCAGCAAGGAGAACACTGAAGCTTTCTTT. Its translation is CASKENTEAFF.

As for this clonotype: A read error is possible here, since a much larger clone lies one base away. As DNA, the CDR3 is TGTGCCAGCAGCTTCGGGTCTTTTGAGCAGTACTTC. It translates to CASSFGSFEQYF. The chain joins TRBV28 to TRBJ2-7; D is undetermined. This CDR3 has 12 residues. CDR1 and CDR2 (germline): MDHEN, SYDVKM. Trimming removed 6 bases at V and 7 bases at J, with 13 bases between.